A single T cell receptor (beta chain) is shown here with its context. Trimming took 5 bases from V and 2 from J, leaving 13 bases between them. In germline, CDR1 is LNHDA, CDR2 SQIVND (reference sequence). The CDR3 covers 14 residues. The data are from a study of cytomegalovirus exposure and HLA in healthy donors. The study ran its PCR with 60 Vbeta and 13 Jbeta primers. Data came from immunoSEQ multiplex PCR; TCRdb stores just in-frame clones and leaves some out. This sample carries over 100,000 clones, 74% of them seen once, and the ten largest clones take around 7.2%. The sequence was obtained from a male donor in good health and CMV-seronegative. Specimen: PBMCs. The gene calls are TRBV19 and TRBJ2-7; D possibly corresponds to TRBD1 (5 bases). The CDR3 protein is CASSFTDITYEQYF. CDR3 in DNA: TGTGCCAGTAGTTTCACGGACATAACCTACGAGCAGTACTTC.